This T cell receptor beta chain comes out of a study of blood T cells in healthy people across ages. Study information: Per two T cells, about one barcoded beta molecule was captured through template switching. Findings and limits, study-wide: Per million T cells, TCR beta diversity dropped about linearly as age rose. Leaving the PBMCs unsorted stopped any conclusive comparison of naive versus antigen-experienced cells.

This clonotype turned up a few times. Its antigen is unidentified. Per individual sample, total RNA of at least 5 micrograms was extracted. Trimming removed 3 bases from V and 2 bases from J, with 11 bases in between. The CDR3 length is 14 residues. Together with a sample-barcoded 5' primer, a J-beta primer mix was included in a second PCR lasting roughly 7 to 11 cycles. MiXCR, applied by TCRdb to the 5' RACE reads, yields one record per CDR3 protein. The table includes about 1 million distinct CDR3 sequences, 40% to 45% detected once. The genes are TRBV12-3 or TRBV12-4 and TRBJ2-7; D ambiguous. Sequencing was performed on blood. The receptor was derived from a woman aged 55-69 years in good health. The CDR3 DNA follows: TGTGCCAGCAGTTTGTGGCAGACCACCTACGAGCAGTACTTC. The encoded protein is CASSLWQTTYEQYF.